These T cell receptor beta chains were read from a single sample in a study of T cell responses to AZD1222 COVID-19 vaccine. The table came from immunoSEQ multiplex PCR; TCRdb's copy has only in-frame clones and leaves some out. The repertoire holds some 96,000 clones, roughly nine tenths seen once, with around 2% in the top ten. Here the sequenced sample was peripheral blood, taken on day 0 of AZD1222 vaccination. The receptors derive from an adult in good health. Each CDR3 is given with its conserved first and last residue. D genes are given only for firm matches. Rows may omit the clone size; those that give it use once, few, many or a size class.

d_gene	abundance	j_gene	v_gene	CDR3aa	CDR3nt
NA	few	TRBJ1-5	TRBV7-9	CASSVQNNQPQHF	TGTGCCAGCAGCGTGCAGAACAATCAGCCCCAGCATTTT
NA	few	TRBJ2-2	TRBV19	CASSIVERVTGELFF	TGTGCCAGTAGTATTGTGGAGAGGGTCACCGGGGAGCTGTTTTTT
NA	NA	TRBJ2-1	TRBV12-3/TRBV12-4	CASSLYNEQFF	TGTGCCAGCAGTTTATACAATGAGCAGTTCTTC
NA	NA	TRBJ1-5	TRBV20-1	CSDLVQPQHF	TGCAGTGACCTCGTGCAGCCCCAGCATTTT
TRBD2	NA	TRBJ2-7	TRBV30	CAWSAGGSYEQYF	TGTGCCTGGTCAGCGGGAGGATCCTACGAGCAGTACTTC
NA	NA	TRBJ1-2	TRBV5-6	CASSLGRTAYGYTF	TGTGCCAGCAGCTTGGGCAGGACAGCCTATGGCTACACCTTC
NA	NA	TRBJ1-1	TRBV12-3/TRBV12-4	CASSFAGGEAFF	TGTGCCAGCAGCTTCGCTGGGGGTGAAGCTTTCTTT
TRBD1	once	TRBJ2-7	TRBV12-5	CASAARTGGPEQYF	TGTGCTAGTGCCGCGAGGACAGGGGGCCCGGAGCAGTACTTC
NA	NA	TRBJ2-7	TRBV12-3/TRBV12-4	CASSPATTEQYF	TGTGCCAGCAGTCCCGCAACGACCGAGCAGTACTTC
TRBD1	NA	TRBJ1-5	TRBV5-1	CASSLFPGTGGRQPQHF	TGCGCCAGCAGCTTGTTTCCCGGGACAGGGGGCAGGCAGCCCCAGCATTTT
NA	NA	TRBJ2-2	TRBV6-4	CASSERWIGRNTGELFF	TGTGCCAGCAGTGAAAGGTGGATAGGGCGGAACACCGGGGAGCTGTTTTTT